Listed here are 13 T cell receptor beta chains from one sample, sequenced in a study of monozygotic twins with inflammatory bowel disease. TCRdb reprocessed the 5' RACE reads and stores each CDR3 protein as one record, lacking DNA. In total, the table holds 150,000 to 200,000 distinct CDR3 sequences. Sequencing used blood. The source is a human donor with ulcerative colitis or Crohn's disease, or a healthy co-twin of an affected twin (not recorded which).

V gene TRBV29-1 combines with J gene TRBJ1-1; the D call of TRBD1 rests on TCRdb alone, since no DNA is present to check it. The germline gives CDR1 SQVTM, CDR2 ANQGSEA. The CDR3 runs to 12 residues. CDR3 amino acids: CSVDHRVTEAFF.

The rearrangement links TRBV7-9 to TRBJ1-2. CDR3 length equals 15 residues. CDR1 SEHNR and CDR2 FQNEAQ come from the germline V gene (reference sequence). The CDR3 sequence: CASSLGGTLNYGYTF.

The chain couples TRBV7-9 to TRBJ1-1. The germline V gene encodes CDR1 SEHNR and CDR2 FQNEAQ (reference sequence). The CDR3 covers 13 residues. CDR3 region: CASSSPMNTEAFF. Full variable domain (rest looked up from reference TRBV7-9 and TRBJ1-1): DTGVSQNPRHKITKRGQNVTFRCDPISEHNRLYWYRQTLGQGPEFLTYFQNEAQLEKSRLLSDRFSAERPKGSFSTLEIQRTEQGDSAMYLCASSSPMNTEAFFGQGTRLTVV.

V usage is TRBV11-3 and J usage is TRBJ2-1; with no DNA, the TCRdb D assignment of TRBD1 cannot be verified. Germline V gives CDR1 SGHNT, CDR2 YENEEA. The CDR3 totals 16 residues. This CDR3 is CASSLDHARGDGEQFF.

The chain recombines TRBV27 with TRBJ1-6; with no DNA, the TCRdb D assignment of TRBD1 cannot be verified. There are 16 residues in the CDR3. In germline, CDR1 is MNHEY, CDR2 SMNVEV (reference sequence). CDR3 protein: CASSLFAQGGDSPLHF.

This CDR3 reads CASYSLEGRGTEAFF. The chain employs TRBV27 and TRBJ1-1; TCRdb reports TRBD1, a call that lacks DNA to check it against. In germline, CDR1 is MNHEY, CDR2 SMNVEV (reference sequence). This CDR3 region has 15 residues.

The gene calls are TRBV24-1 and TRBJ2-6; the TCRdb D gene call, TRBD2, has no DNA to confirm it. Looked up from germline, CDR1 is KGHDR and CDR2 is SFDVKD. The CDR3 covers 16 residues. The CDR3 here is CATSDPALSGANVLTF.

The chain couples TRBV5-1 to TRBJ2-6; without DNA, the TCRdb call of TRBD1 cannot be checked. This CDR3 is built from 19 residues. Germline-derived CDR1 and CDR2 are SGHRS and YFSETQ. CDR3 loop: CASSLYTGTANSGANVLTF. The entire variable domain, with the rest obtained from reference TRBV5-1 and TRBJ2-6, is as follows: KAGVTQTPRYLIKTRGQQVTLSCSPISGHRSVSWYQQTPGQGLQFLFEYFSETQRNKGNFPGRFSGRQFSNSRSEMNVSTLELGDSALYLCASSLYTGTANSGANVLTFGAGSRLTVL.

The chain links TRBV30 to TRBJ1-4; TCRdb indicates TRBD1, and absent DNA this call remains unverified. The CDR3 totals 15 residues. Germline values: CDR1 GTSNPN, CDR2 SVGIG (reference sequence). The CDR3 reads CAWSPRTATNEKLFF. The complete variable domain, with remaining parts taken from reference TRBV30 and TRBJ1-4, reads SQTIHQWPATLVQPVGSPLSLECTVEGTSNPNLYWYRQAAGRGLQLLFYSVGIGQISSEVPQNLSASRPQDRQFILSSKKLLLSDSGFYLCAWSPRTATNEKLFFGSGTQLSVL.

V and J are TRBV18 and TRBJ1-4; TCRdb's D gene call, TRBD1, goes unchecked for lack of DNA. In germline, CDR1 is KGHSH, CDR2 LQKENI. CDR3 size: 14 residues. The CDR3 region is CASSPRGAEEKLFF. The full variable domain, with the rest looked up from reference TRBV18 and TRBJ1-4, is NAGVMQNPRHLVRRRGQEARLRCSPMKGHSHVYWYRQLPEEGLKFMVYLQKENIIDESGMPKERFSAEFPKEGPSILRIQQVVRGDSAAYFCASSPRGAEEKLFFGSGTQLSVL.

The chain combines TRBV7-2 with TRBJ1-6. Per germline, CDR1 SGHTA and CDR2 FQGNSA. The CDR3 sequence is 15 residues long. CDR3 sequence: CASSLGRDSGGTLHF. The entire variable domain, with the rest obtained from reference TRBV7-2 and TRBJ1-6, is as follows: GAGVSQSPSNKVTEKGKDVELRCDPISGHTALYWYRQSLGQGLEFLIYFQGNSAPDKSGLPSDRFSAERTGGSVSTLTIQRTQQEDSAVYLCASSLGRDSGGTLHFGNGTRLTVT.

The rearrangement joins TRBV12-3 or TRBV12-4 to TRBJ2-6. There are 14 residues in the CDR3. CDR3: CATPRVSGANVLTF.

The gene calls are TRBV20-1 and TRBJ1-4; the D call from TCRdb, TRBD1, cannot be confirmed without DNA. The V gene's germline CDR1 is DFQATT and CDR2 SNEGSKA (reference sequence). This CDR3 contains 15 residues. The CDR3 region is CSARVLGQGDEKLFF.